This T cell receptor (beta chain) stems from a study of cytomegalovirus exposure and HLA in healthy donors. At sampling all donors were nominally healthy, likely with unrecorded immune exposures. Comment on this clone: Its antigen is unknown.

Findings and limits, study-wide: A later analysis linked a missense variant in DCLRE1C to the trimming of TCR beta V and J genes.

With 60 Vbeta and 13 Jbeta primers, the PCR was carried out. The method was immunoSEQ multiplex PCR; TCRdb's version includes in-frame clones alone and lacks a portion of them. The table lists 30,000 to 40,000 clones, roughly 76% of them singletons. The V gene's germline CDR1 is SGDLS and CDR2 YYNGEE. Germline trimming cut 0 bases from V and 6 bases from J; bases unmatched to any gene: 8. This CDR3 comprises 16 residues. Sequenced: PBMCs. The clonotype comes from a woman in her thirties or forties in good health and CMV-seronegative. This rearrangement joins TRBV9 to TRBJ2-3; the match to TRBD1 covers 9 bases. In DNA, the CDR3 is TGTGCCAGCAGCGTAGAGGGGGGACAGGGTTACGATACGCAGTATTTT. Encoded protein: CASSVEGGQGYDTQYF.